This TCR beta chain was obtained from a study of shared clonotypes between healthy human individuals. The study, taken as a whole, reports: Rarefaction revealed incomplete sorted-subset sequencing despite large depth.

Turning to this clone: Its target is not known.

Germline V gives CDR1 MNHEY, CDR2 SMNVEV (reference sequence). Between the trimmed V and J ends, which lost 10 bases and 4 bases, there was a span of 13 bases. The CDR3 consists of 12 residues. Naive CD8 cells were CD45RO-negative, positively selected for CCR7, excluding terminally differentiated effector memory CD45RA+ cells. This table comes from immunoSEQ multiplex PCR, and its TCRdb copy is limited to in-frame clones, with some not included. This sample carries about 2 million clones, about 94% of them seen once, and the ten largest clones take more than 0.95%. Sequenced input: naive CD8+ T cells sorted from blood. This chain uses TRBV27 with TRBJ1-1; D possibly corresponds to TRBD1 (5 bases). The TCR was taken from a man aged 18 to 29 in good health. Written as DNA, the CDR3 is TGTGCCACGCTCGGGGCAGGCACTGAAGCTTTCTTT. Amino acids: CATLGAGTEAFF.